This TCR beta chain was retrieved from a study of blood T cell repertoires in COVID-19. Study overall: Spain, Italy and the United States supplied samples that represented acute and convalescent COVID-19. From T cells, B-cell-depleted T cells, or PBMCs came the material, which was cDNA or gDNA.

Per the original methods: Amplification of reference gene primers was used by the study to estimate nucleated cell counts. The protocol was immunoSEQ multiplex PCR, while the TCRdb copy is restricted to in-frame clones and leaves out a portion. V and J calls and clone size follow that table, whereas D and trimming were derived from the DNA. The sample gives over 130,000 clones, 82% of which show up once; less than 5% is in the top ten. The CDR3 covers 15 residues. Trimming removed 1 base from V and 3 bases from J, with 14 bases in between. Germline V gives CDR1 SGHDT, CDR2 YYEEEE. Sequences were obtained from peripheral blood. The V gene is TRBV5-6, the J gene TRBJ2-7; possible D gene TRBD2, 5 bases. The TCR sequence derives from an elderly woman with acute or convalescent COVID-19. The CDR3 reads CASSLKPGSYYEQYF. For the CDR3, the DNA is TGTGCCAGCAGCTTGAAACCGGGGTCTTACTACGAGCAGTACTTC.